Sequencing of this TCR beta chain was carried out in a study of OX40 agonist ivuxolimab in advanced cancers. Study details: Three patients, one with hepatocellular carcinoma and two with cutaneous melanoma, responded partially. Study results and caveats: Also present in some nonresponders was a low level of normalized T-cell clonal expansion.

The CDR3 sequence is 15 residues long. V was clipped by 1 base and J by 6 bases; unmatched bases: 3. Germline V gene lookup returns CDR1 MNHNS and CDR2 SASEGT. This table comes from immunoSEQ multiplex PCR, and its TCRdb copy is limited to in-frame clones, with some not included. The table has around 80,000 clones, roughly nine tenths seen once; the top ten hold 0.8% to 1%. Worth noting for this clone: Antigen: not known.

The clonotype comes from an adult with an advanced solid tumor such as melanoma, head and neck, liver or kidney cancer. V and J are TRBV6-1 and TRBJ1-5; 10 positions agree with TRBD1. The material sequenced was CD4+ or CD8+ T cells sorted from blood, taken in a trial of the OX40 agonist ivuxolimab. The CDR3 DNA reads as TGTGCCAGCAGTGAAGGGGGACAGGGGTTTCAGCCCCAGCATTTT. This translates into CASSEGGQGFQPQHF.